This T cell receptor beta chain derives from a study of siplizumab effects on memory and regulatory T cells. The CDR3 contains 13 residues. Germline V gene data show CDR1 as LNHDA and CDR2 as SQIVND (reference sequence). Trimming took off 4 bases at V and 0 bases at J, with 5 bases between the two ends. Repertoires were generated with immunoSEQ multiplex PCR, while TCRdb's copy carries only in-frame clones and drops some. The sample lists approximately 46,000 clones; about 93% were seen once. The sample consisted of CD8+ T cells sorted from blood. The sequence derives from a human donor in good health. The rearrangement joins TRBV19 to TRBJ2-3; D remains unclear. CDR3 loop: CASSSYSTDTQYF. CDR3 nucleotides: TGTGCCAGTAGTAGTTATAGCACAGATACGCAGTATTTT.